The 28 T cell receptor beta chains below were found in one sample sequenced in a study of shared clonotypes between healthy human individuals. Generated by immunoSEQ multiplex PCR, the TCRdb table keeps only in-frame clones and is missing some. The profile shows 2 million to 2.5 million clones, 95% of them singletons. Sample: naive CD4+ T cells sorted from blood. Subset denoted: CD45RA+ positively selected. The receptors originated from a man aged 18-30 years in good health.

This rearrangement joins TRBV10-1 to TRBJ2-3; D gene unclear. CDR3 size: 13 residues. Trimming stripped 6 bases from V and 3 bases from J, with 10 bases between. Germline V gene sequence: CDR1 WNHNN, CDR2 SYGVQD (reference sequence). CDR3 sequence: CASSNRQTDTQYF. As DNA, the CDR3 is TGCGCCAGCAGCAACAGACAAACAGATACGCAGTATTTT.

V is TRBV5-1 and J is TRBJ2-1; 7 bases line up with TRBD1. Looked up from germline, CDR1 is SGHRS and CDR2 is YFSETQ. Unmatched junction bases numbered 8, after V lost 0 bases and J lost 8 bases. The CDR3 consists of 15 residues. Here the CDR3 reads CASSLEGGVFYEQFF. The CDR3 region has the DNA TGCGCCAGCAGCTTGGAAGGGGGCGTTTTCTATGAGCAGTTCTTC.

V and J are TRBV6-5 and TRBJ1-2; D not resolved. The CDR3 sequence is 14 residues long. Trimming took off 0 bases at V and 9 bases at J, with 14 bases between the two ends. CDR1 and CDR2 from the germline V gene are MNHEY and SVGAGI. CDR3 in amino acids: CASSYSSGKGSYTF. For the CDR3, the DNA is TGTGCCAGCAGTTACTCGTCGGGGAAGGGTAGCTACACCTTC.

This chain's CDR3 is CASSFRDRGYYGYTF. The CDR3 nucleotides are TGTGCCAGCAGCTTCCGGGACAGGGGGTATTATGGCTACACCTTC. The rearrangement uses TRBV5-4 and TRBJ1-2; 11 bases map to TRBD1. Germline CDR1 SGHNT, CDR2 YYREEE (reference sequence). The CDR3 has 15 amino acids. V shed 2 bases and J 5 bases; nucleotides not matched to a gene: 5.

V is TRBV2 and J is TRBJ2-5; possibly TRBD1 for D (5 bases). The V end lost 9 bases, the J end lost 1 base, and 12 bases lay between the germline ends. This CDR3 is 13 amino acids long. The germline V gene has CDR1 SNHLY and CDR2 FYNNEI. The CDR3 here is CASIQETQETQYF. The CDR3 DNA is TGTGCCAGTATACAGGAGACCCAAGAGACCCAGTACTTC.

This chain links TRBV14 with TRBJ2-3, with 10 bases that match TRBD2. The germline V gene encodes CDR1 SGHDN and CDR2 FVKESK. Trimming took 8 bases from V and 8 from J; bases not matched to a gene: 7. The CDR3 is 13 amino acids. CDR3 protein: CASGILAGATQYF. The DNA for the CDR3 is TGTGCCAGCGGTATTCTAGCGGGAGCTACGCAGTATTTT.

This clone was seen a single time. The J gene is TRBJ1-6, the V gene TRBV5-4; D remains ambiguous. This CDR3 spans 14 amino acids. V was clipped by 1 base and J by 8 bases, with 10 bases between them. The germline gives CDR1 SGHNT, CDR2 YYREEE (reference sequence). CDR3 in DNA: TGTGCCAGCAGCTTGCAGAACTGGGATTCACCCCTCCACTTT. Encoded protein: CASSLQNWDSPLHF.

The chain carries TRBV30 and TRBJ2-7; 7 bases map to TRBD1. The V gene's germline CDR1 is GTSNPN and CDR2 SVGIG (reference sequence). This CDR3 contains 11 residues. CDR3 in amino acids: CAITGAWEQYF. CDR3 coding DNA: TGTGCGATTACAGGGGCGTGGGAGCAGTACTTC.

Note on this clone: The same CDR3 is also encoded by other DNA sequences in this sample. This chain uses TRBV18 with TRBJ1-1, with unresolved D. The CDR3 totals 14 residues. Germline V CDR1 and CDR2: KGHSH, LQKENI. V lost 1 base, J lost 1 base, and 7 bases lay in between. The DNA for the CDR3 is TGTGCCAGCTCACCACGGGTGGAGAACACTGAAGCTTTCTTT. Its translation is CASSPRVENTEAFF. Variable domain in full (rest from reference TRBV18 and TRBJ1-1): NAGVMQNPRHLVRRRGQEARLRCSPMKGHSHVYWYRQLPEEGLKFMVYLQKENIIDESGMPKERFSAEFPKEGPSILRIQQVVRGDSAAYFCASSPRVENTEAFFGQGTRLTVV.

The gene calls are TRBV5-6 and TRBJ2-2; 7 nucleotides align to TRBD2. CDR3 size: 16 residues. V shed 4 bases and J 7 bases; nucleotides not matched to a gene: 13. Germline values: CDR1 SGHDT, CDR2 YYEEEE. CDR3 residues: CASSRSPSGVSGELFF. The CDR3 DNA follows: TGTGCCAGCAGCCGGTCCCCGAGCGGGGTAAGCGGGGAGCTGTTTTTT.

V and J are TRBV28 and TRBJ2-3; the match to TRBD1 covers 7 bases. From germline, CDR1 is MDHEN and CDR2 SYDVKM. CDR3 size: 12 residues. Losses at the gene ends were 5 bases for V and 4 bases for J; bases not matched to a gene: 0. The DNA of the CDR3 is TGTGCCAGCAGTCAGGGGGCAGATACGCAGTATTTT. It encodes CASSQGADTQYF.

The chain combines TRBV27 with TRBJ2-7; D tentatively reads TRBD1 or TRBD2 (7 bases each). CDR1 is MNHEY and CDR2 is SMNVEV in the germline V gene (reference sequence). CDR3 size: 15 residues. Trimming removed 6 bases from V and 7 bases from J, with 22 bases in between. CDR3 in amino acids: CASSHRGPGGREQYF. As DNA, the CDR3 is TGTGCCAGCAGCCACAGGGGCCCCGGGGGGCGGGAGCAGTACTTC.

The gene calls are TRBV19 and TRBJ1-5; D gene uncertain. The V and J ends lost 3 bases and 7 bases respectively, with 13 bases between them. The CDR3 has 14 amino acids. Germline CDR1 and CDR2: LNHDA and SQIVND (reference sequence). Here the CDR3 DNA reads TGTGCCAGTAGTATTGGCGAGGGAGCCCAGCCCCAGCATTTT. Translating gives CASSIGEGAQPQHF. The full variable domain, completed using reference TRBV19 and TRBJ1-5, is DGGITQSPKYLFRKEGQNVTLSCEQNLNHDAMYWYRQDPGQGLRLIYYSQIVNDFQKGDIAEGYSVSREKKESFPLTVTSAQKNPTAFYLCASSIGEGAQPQHFGDGTRLSIL.

The chain links TRBV4-3 to TRBJ2-1, with 11 bases identical to TRBD2. This CDR3 contains 18 residues. Germline V gene sequence: CDR1 LGHNA, CDR2 YSLEER. V lost 4 bases to trimming and J lost 7 bases; unmatched junction nucleotides: 15. The CDR3 DNA is TGCGCCAGCAGCCTTAGCCTAGCGGGAGGTAGAGGGGGGAATGAGCAGTTCTTC. It codes for CASSLSLAGGRGGNEQFF.

CDR3 nucleotides: TGTGCCGGGTGTGGGGGGTCTGAAGCTTTCTTT. It translates to CAGCGGSEAFF. The V call is TRBV30, the J call TRBJ1-1; weak D call: TRBD1 (5 bases). The CDR3 consists of 11 residues. CDR1 and CDR2 from the germline V gene are GTSNPN and SVGIG (reference sequence). Trimming shortened V by 8 bases and J by 6 bases, and 13 bases separated the two germline ends. Together with reference TRBV30 and TRBJ1-1, the CDR3 gives the full variable domain: SQTIHQWPATLVQPVGSPLSLECTVEGTSNPNLYWYRQAAGRGLQLLFYSVGIGQISSEVPQNLSASRPQDRQFILSSKKLLLSDSGFYLCAGCGGSEAFFGQGTRLTVV.

V usage is TRBV28 and J usage is TRBJ2-2; the match to TRBD1 covers 10 bases. CDR1 is MDHEN, CDR2 SYDVKM, per germline. With 5 bases clipped from V and 7 bases from J, the junction kept 7 bases outside the gene matches. CDR3 length equals 15 residues. In nucleotides, the CDR3 is TGTGCCAGCAGTCGGACAGGGGGTATCGGCGGGGAGCTGTTTTTT. This sequence encodes CASSRTGGIGGELFF. Filled out from reference TRBV28 and TRBJ2-2, the complete variable domain reads DVKVTQSSRYLVKRTGEKVFLECVQDMDHENMFWYRQDPGLGLRLIYFSYDVKMKEKGDIPEGYSVSREKKERFSLILESASTNQTSMYLCASSRTGGIGGELFFGEGSRLTVL.

The chain couples TRBV6-4 to TRBJ1-6, with D hard to call. The V end was cut by 0 bases, the J end by 7 bases, with 4 bases between. Germline V gives CDR1 MRHNA, CDR2 SNTAGT. The CDR3 runs 13 residues. The CDR3 here is CASSDSLNSPLHF. CDR3 DNA: TGTGCCAGCAGTGACTCGTTGAATTCACCCCTCCACTTT.

Here the CDR3 DNA reads TGTGCCAGCAGCTCAGAGACAGGGGTCACTGAAGCTTTCTTT. This sequence encodes CASSSETGVTEAFF. The V gene is TRBV6-6, the J gene TRBJ1-1; 8 positions match TRBD1. The CDR3 sequence is 14 residues long. The V gene's germline CDR1 is MNHNY and CDR2 SVGAGI (reference sequence). V was clipped by 6 bases and J by 4 bases; unmatched bases: 7.

Only a few counts were recorded for this clone. This chain uses TRBV9 with TRBJ2-5, with 10 bases fitting TRBD1. J gave up 5 bases and V 3 bases, and 4 bases lay outside the gene matches. Germline assignment: CDR1 SGDLS and CDR2 YYNGEE. The CDR3 runs to 14 residues. This CDR3 is CASSARTGGETQYF. The CDR3 nucleotides read TGTGCCAGCAGCGCTCGGACAGGGGGTGAGACCCAGTACTTC.

With respect to this clone: At the DNA level, this CDR3 is encoded by other sequences in the same sample as well. The rearrangement uses TRBV2 and TRBJ2-7; no firm D call. Looked up from germline, CDR1 is SNHLY and CDR2 is FYNNEI. The CDR3 is made up of 12 amino acids. V lost 0 bases and J 3 bases, leaving 3 bases between the germline ends. In DNA form, the CDR3 reads TGTGCCAGCAGTGAAGCTTTCTACGAGCAGTACTTC. Amino acids: CASSEAFYEQYF.

The V call is TRBV7-9, the J call TRBJ1-1; D gene unclear. V gave up 2 bases and J gave up 1 base, with 8 bases separating them. The CDR3 runs 14 residues. CDR1 is SEHNR, CDR2 FQNEAQ, per germline (reference sequence). As DNA, the CDR3 is TGTGCCAGCAGCTTAATGGTGGGGAACACTGAAGCTTTCTTT. This sequence encodes CASSLMVGNTEAFF.

The J gene is TRBJ1-2, the V gene TRBV5-8; 7 nucleotides match TRBD1. V shed 4 bases and J 4 bases; nucleotides not matched to a gene: 13. The CDR3 loop spans 16 amino acids. Per the germline V gene, CDR1 is SGHTS and CDR2 is YDEGEE. The CDR3 spells CASSRNSIQGSYGYTF. The CDR3 DNA reads as TGTGCCAGCAGCCGTAACTCTATACAGGGGTCCTATGGCTACACCTTC.

The CDR3 DNA reads TGTGCCAGCAGTTTCTCCCCCGGGGGGTCGGCGGCTTACGAGCAGTACTTC. It is translated as CASSFSPGGSAAYEQYF. The chain uses TRBV27 and TRBJ2-7; the match to TRBD2 covers 7 bases. The CDR3 extends over 17 amino acids. V lost 3 bases to trimming and J lost 4 bases; unmatched junction nucleotides: 15. Looked up from germline, CDR1 is MNHEY and CDR2 is SMNVEV (reference sequence).

Details on this clone: Other DNA sequences of this sample code for an identical CDR3. The V call is TRBV7-9, the J call TRBJ2-3, with 13 bases that match TRBD2. CDR1 and CDR2 (germline): SEHNR, FQNEAQ (reference sequence). The J segment lost 6 bases and the V segment lost 5 bases, leaving 5 bases of the junction unmatched. This CDR3 has 15 residues. The CDR3 loop reads CASSQGLAGVDTQYF. The CDR3 DNA is TGTGCCAGCAGCCAAGGACTAGCGGGAGTTGATACGCAGTATTTT.

The chain is built from TRBV9 and TRBJ2-1, with TRBD1 identical over 9 bases. This CDR3 region has 15 residues. Germline V gene lookup returns CDR1 SGDLS and CDR2 YYNGEE. Losses at the gene ends were 1 base for V and 9 bases for J; bases not matched to a gene: 8. The CDR3 loop reads CASSVSGTGNGEQFF. The DNA for the CDR3 is TGTGCCAGCAGCGTAAGTGGGACAGGGAATGGTGAGCAGTTCTTC.

This rearrangement joins TRBV10-3 to TRBJ2-7; perhaps TRBD2 as D (6 bases). The CDR3 sequence is 14 residues long. CDR1 ENHRY and CDR2 SYGVKD come from the germline V gene. V shed 10 bases and J shed 3 bases, with 19 bases lying between them. CDR3 DNA: TGTGCCAGCGGGGTTCAGGCCGAGGGCTACGAGCAGTACTTC. This translates into CASGVQAEGYEQYF.

The gene calls are TRBV27 and TRBJ1-6, with D maybe TRBD1 (6 bases). The CDR3 totals 14 residues. Germline CDR1 and CDR2: MNHEY and SMNVEV (reference sequence). V lost 6 bases to trimming and J lost 5 bases, with 11 bases between them. CDR3 residues: CASRPTGNNSPLHF. CDR3 bases: TGTGCCAGCAGGCCTACAGGGAATAATTCACCCCTCCACTTT.

The chain uses TRBV10-1 and TRBJ2-1; 8 nucleotides line up with TRBD1. This CDR3 is 14 amino acids long. After removal of 6 bases from V and 2 bases from J, the junction contained 3 bases not matched to a gene. The germline gives CDR1 WNHNN, CDR2 SYGVQD (reference sequence). The CDR3 region is CASSGTGAYNEQFF. CDR3 bases: TGCGCCAGCAGCGGGACAGGTGCCTACAATGAGCAGTTCTTC.